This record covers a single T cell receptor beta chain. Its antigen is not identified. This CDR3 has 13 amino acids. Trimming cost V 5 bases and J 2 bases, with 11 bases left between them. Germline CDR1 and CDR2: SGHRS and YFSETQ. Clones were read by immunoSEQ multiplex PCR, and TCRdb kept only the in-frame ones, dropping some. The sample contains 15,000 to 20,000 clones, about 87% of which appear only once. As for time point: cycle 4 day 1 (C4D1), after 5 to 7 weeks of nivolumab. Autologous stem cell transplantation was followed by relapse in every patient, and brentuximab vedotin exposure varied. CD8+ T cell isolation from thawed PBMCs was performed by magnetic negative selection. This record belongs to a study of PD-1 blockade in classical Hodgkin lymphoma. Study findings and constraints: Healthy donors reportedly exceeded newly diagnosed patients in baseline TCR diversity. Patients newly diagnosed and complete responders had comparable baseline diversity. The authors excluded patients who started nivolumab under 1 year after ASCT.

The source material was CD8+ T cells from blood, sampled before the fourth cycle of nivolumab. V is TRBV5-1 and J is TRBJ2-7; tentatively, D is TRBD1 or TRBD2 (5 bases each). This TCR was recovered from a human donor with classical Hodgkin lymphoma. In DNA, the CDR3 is TGCGCCAGCAGACCCCGGGACGCCTACGAGCAGTACTTC. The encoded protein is CASRPRDAYEQYF.